This T cell receptor beta chain is from a study of CXCR3-negative and CXCR3-positive naive CD8 T cells. General study points: Similar TRBV-TRBJ usage characterized naive CXCR3-negative and CXCR3-positive cells; memory cells differed. CXCR3-expressing naive cells carried TRB CDR3s more hydrophobic than those of CXCR3-negative naive cells. For memory CD8+ cells diversity was much lower, but both naive subsets had comparably high diversity.

CD45RO-CCR7+CD27+CD95- was the phenotype of naive CD8+ T cells. This CDR3 is built from 14 residues. CDR1 is MNHEY and CDR2 is SVGEGT in the germline V gene. Each TRB cDNA library was prepared by 5' RACE (with UMI labels). No DNA is given; TCRdb re-called the 5' RACE reads and lists each CDR3 protein once. This repertoire includes tens of thousands of distinct CDR3 sequences. Notes on this clonotype: Its antigen is not known.

The clonotype comes from a human donor in good health. Some clones in this sample may be carry-over from other donors' samples. Sequenced input: naive CXCR3- CD8+ T cells from blood. Indicated subset: CD45RO-CCR7+CD27+CD95- naive CD8+ T cells lacking CXCR3 (TNR3-). The chain couples TRBV6-2 or TRBV6-3 to TRBJ2-7; TCRdb designates TRBD2, a call that cannot be tested without DNA. CDR3 in amino acids: CATGGGPNSYEQYF.